These 25 T cell receptor beta chains were all obtained from the same sample, sequenced in a study of cytomegalovirus exposure and HLA in healthy donors. PCR amplification relied on 60 Vbeta primers (plus 13 Jbeta primers). The method was immunoSEQ multiplex PCR; TCRdb's version includes in-frame clones alone and lacks a portion of them. The sample contains 150,000 to 200,000 clones, more than 65% of which appear only once. Sequencing was carried out using PBMCs. Source of these receptors: a man aged 18 to 35 in good health and CMV-seropositive.

This clone was seen only once. The rearrangement uses TRBV4-1 and TRBJ1-5; the match to TRBD1 covers 12 bases. The J segment lost 7 bases and the V segment lost 4 bases, leaving 2 bases of the junction unmatched. There are 14 residues in the CDR3. The germline gives CDR1 MGHRA, CDR2 YSYEKL. CDR3 DNA sequence: TGCGCCAGCAGCCTGGGACAGGGGGCCCAGCCCCAGCATTTT. The encoded protein is CASSLGQGAQPQHF.

The table lists this clone with a few counts. V is TRBV6-1 and J is TRBJ2-7; TRBD2 aligns across 8 bases. Germline-derived CDR1 and CDR2 are MNHNS and SASEGT. This CDR3 comprises 15 residues. With V trimmed by 5 bases and J by 0 bases, 6 bases remained unmatched. In DNA form, the CDR3 reads TGTGCCAGCAGTAAAGGGACTAGTCCCTCCTACGAGCAGTACTTC. The encoded protein is CASSKGTSPSYEQYF.

The CDR3, as DNA: TGTGCCAGCAGTTACCTAGGAGGTGGGTCTTACTATGGCTACACCTTC. It yields the protein CASSYLGGGSYYGYTF. The chain carries TRBV28 and TRBJ1-2, with D uncertain. CDR3 length: 16 residues. V was clipped by 4 bases and J by 3 bases, with 18 bases between them. Germline values: CDR1 MDHEN, CDR2 SYDVKM.

This sequence joins TRBV10-3 and TRBJ2-5; no firm D call. This CDR3 spans 14 amino acids. CDR1 and CDR2 from the germline V gene are ENHRY and SYGVKD. The germline V and J ends were trimmed by 0 bases and 2 bases, with 7 bases remaining between them. CDR3 nucleotides: TGTGCCATCAGTGAGTCGTCTTATCAAGAGACCCAGTACTTC. Protein product: CAISESSYQETQYF.

The rearrangement joins TRBV7-9 to TRBJ2-2, with TRBD2 as a possible D gene (5 bases). Per the germline V gene, CDR1 is SEHNR and CDR2 is FQNEAQ (reference sequence). Trimming cost V 5 bases and J 0 bases, with 10 bases left between them. CDR3 length: 15 amino acids. Written as DNA, the CDR3 is TGTGCCAGCAGCCCGGAGGCCACGAACACCGGGGAGCTGTTTTTT. Its protein product is CASSPEATNTGELFF.

The CDR3 nucleotides read TGTGCCAGCAGTCGACTAGCTGACGAGCAGTACTTC. Translating it yields CASSRLADEQYF. This chain joins TRBV2 and TRBJ2-7, with 7 bases lining up with TRBD2. The junction had 3 bases not matched to a gene; V was cut back by 5 bases and J by 5 bases. CDR1 SNHLY and CDR2 FYNNEI come from the germline V gene. This CDR3 is built from 12 residues.

The chain carries TRBV19 and TRBJ2-2, with 13 bases fitting TRBD2. CDR1 and CDR2 (germline): LNHDA, SQIVND (reference sequence). This CDR3 region has 17 residues. J lost 6 bases, V lost 9 bases, and 13 bases had no gene match. The CDR3 sequence is CARGGTSGTPPAGELFF. CDR3 in DNA: TGTGCCAGGGGCGGGACTAGCGGGACCCCTCCCGCCGGGGAGCTGTTTTTT.

This chain uses TRBV27 with TRBJ1-3; 7 nucleotides match TRBD1. The CDR3 runs 13 residues. J gave up 4 bases and V 4 bases, and 1 base lay outside the gene matches. Per the germline V gene, CDR1 is MNHEY and CDR2 is SMNVEV (reference sequence). This CDR3 reads CASSSQGGNTIYF. In DNA form, the CDR3 reads TGTGCCAGCAGTTCACAGGGGGGAAACACCATATATTTT.

This chain uses TRBV7-9 with TRBJ2-7, with TRBD1 as a possible D gene (5 bases). V lost 2 bases and J lost 6, with 8 bases in between. The CDR3 extends over 12 amino acids. Germline V gene lookup returns CDR1 SEHNR and CDR2 FQNEAQ (reference sequence). CDR3 sequence: CASSLRGGEQYF. For the CDR3, the DNA is TGTGCCAGCAGCTTAAGGGGTGGCGAGCAGTACTTC.

The chain has TRBV7-2 and TRBJ2-7; D is perhaps TRBD2 (6 bases). The CDR3 is 14 amino acids. Germline loops: CDR1 SGHTA, CDR2 FQGNSA. V was shortened by 5 bases and J by 3 bases, with 14 bases between the two germline ends. This chain's CDR3 is CASSRLVGDYEQYF. The CDR3 nucleotides read TGTGCCAGCAGCAGACTAGTGGGAGACTACGAGCAGTACTTC.

The chain couples TRBV6-1 to TRBJ1-3; 8 bases align to TRBD1. The CDR3 is 14 amino acids. Germline V gene sequence: CDR1 MNHNS, CDR2 SASEGT. After removal of 8 bases from V and 4 bases from J, the junction contained 7 bases not matched to a gene. CDR3 sequence reads: CASRTDRGGNTIYF. CDR3 DNA: TGTGCCAGCCGGACCGACAGGGGAGGAAACACCATATATTTT.

This clone was counted a single time. The chain links TRBV5-1 to TRBJ2-5, with D possibly TRBD2 on 6 matching bases. V lost 7 bases to trimming and J lost 1 base, with 17 bases between them. CDR1 and CDR2 (germline): SGHRS, YFSETQ. The CDR3 totals 15 residues. The CDR3 sequence: CASRHSWDFQETQYF. Here the CDR3 DNA reads TGCGCCAGCCGACATTCCTGGGACTTCCAAGAGACCCAGTACTTC.

V gene TRBV29-1 combines with J gene TRBJ1-1; 10 nucleotides align to TRBD1. There are 11 residues in the CDR3. The V segment lost 5 bases and the J segment 10 bases; nucleotides outside the gene matches: 4. Germline assignment: CDR1 SQVTM and CDR2 ANQGSEA. The CDR3 DNA reads as TGCAGCGTTCTGACAGGGGGCACAGCTTTCTTT. It encodes CSVLTGGTAFF.

J is TRBJ2-2 and V is TRBV6-1; D is uncertain. The CDR3 sequence is 14 residues long. The V and J ends lost 6 bases and 4 bases respectively, with 12 bases between them. Germline V gene data show CDR1 as MNHNS and CDR2 as SASEGT. CDR3: CASSPFYGTGELFF. The DNA of the CDR3 is TGTGCCAGCAGCCCTTTTTACGGCACCGGGGAGCTGTTTTTT.

The chain is built from TRBV10-3 and TRBJ2-5; possibly TRBD1 for D (5 bases). The CDR3 has 16 residues. The V end was cut by 4 bases, the J end by 1 base, with 16 bases between. Germline values: CDR1 ENHRY, CDR2 SYGVKD. CDR3 amino acids: CAISAHSGALQETQYF. The DNA of the CDR3 is TGTGCCATCAGTGCTCATAGTGGGGCCCTCCAAGAGACCCAGTACTTC.

This rearrangement joins TRBV5-6 to TRBJ2-4; a possible D gene is TRBD1 (6 bases). V gave up 4 bases and J gave up 6 bases, with 20 bases separating them. This CDR3 is 16 amino acids long. CDR1 and CDR2 (germline): SGHDT, YYEEEE. DNA for the CDR3: TGTGCCAGCAGCCCCATTCGACAGGAGCCTACAAACATTCAGTACTTC. This translates into CASSPIRQEPTNIQYF.

In its sample, this clone was seen a few times. This chain uses TRBV4-3 with TRBJ1-2, with D unclear. The V gene's germline CDR1 is LGHNA and CDR2 YSLEER. Deletions cut 0 bases from V and 0 bases from J, with 5 bases between. This CDR3 spans 14 amino acids. CDR3 loop: CASSQDPANYGYTF. CDR3 DNA: TGCGCCAGCAGCCAAGATCCGGCTAACTATGGCTACACCTTC.

The CDR3 here is CASSLITSSYEQYF. CDR3 nucleotides: TGTGCCAGCAGTTTAATTACTAGCTCCTACGAGCAGTACTTC. The gene calls are TRBV6-1 and TRBJ2-7; weak D call: TRBD2 (5 bases). Germline CDR1 and CDR2: MNHNS and SASEGT. CDR3 length equals 14 residues. V gave up 5 bases and J gave up 0 bases, with 11 bases separating them.

The J gene is TRBJ2-2, the V gene TRBV28; 10 bases align to TRBD2. V shed 4 bases and J 0 bases; nucleotides not matched to a gene: 17. The germline V gene has CDR1 MDHEN and CDR2 SYDVKM. CDR3 length equals 21 residues. The CDR3 loop reads CASSSRSPAGGIIANTGELFF. The CDR3 DNA sequence: TGTGCCAGCAGTTCTCGGTCCCCAGCGGGAGGGATTATCGCGAACACCGGGGAGCTGTTTTTT.

The chain employs TRBV9 and TRBJ2-5; 7 positions match TRBD2. The CDR3 is 16 residues long. Germline V gene lookup returns CDR1 SGDLS and CDR2 YYNGEE. The junction had 9 bases not matched to a gene; V was cut back by 3 bases and J by 1 base. Written as DNA, the CDR3 is TGTGCCAGCAGCGCCCGGGCCTCGGGGGGCCAAGAGACCCAGTACTTC. Translated, it gives CASSARASGGQETQYF.

The rearrangement joins TRBV15 to TRBJ1-1; D is possibly TRBD1 (5 bases). The CDR3 is 17 amino acids. Trimming left V 0 bases short and J 4 bases short, with 18 bases between. Per the germline V gene, CDR1 is LNHNV and CDR2 is YYDKDF (reference sequence). The CDR3 DNA follows: TGTGCCACCAGCAGAGAATTAAGGGTCGGGGGAATCACTGAAGCTTTCTTT. Translated: CATSRELRVGGITEAFF.

This sequence joins TRBV21-1 and TRBJ2-1; the table's D call TRBD2 went unverified against the DNA. TRBV21-1 is shown as a pseudogene. The CDR3 runs to 14 residues. The CDR3 reads CASKVHRSGIEQFF. The CDR3 nucleotides read TGTGCCAGCAAGGTGCATCGGAGTGGAATTGAGCAGTTCTTC.

The chain combines TRBV7-2 with TRBJ2-7; D may be TRBD1 (6 bases). CDR1 and CDR2 (germline): SGHTA, FQGNSA. This CDR3 has 13 residues. The V and J ends lost 1 base and 4 bases respectively, with 8 bases between them. The CDR3 region is CASSLGGGYEQYF. The DNA for the CDR3 is TGTGCCAGCAGCTTAGGAGGGGGTTACGAGCAGTACTTC.

The J gene is TRBJ1-1, the V gene TRBV5-4, with a weak D call TRBD1 (5 bases). V was trimmed by 4 bases and J by 4 bases, leaving 11 bases between them. Germline CDR1 and CDR2: SGHNT and YYREEE (reference sequence). The CDR3 has 13 amino acids. CDR3 sequence reads: CASSPLGATEAFF. Written as DNA, the CDR3 is TGTGCCAGCAGCCCCCTAGGGGCCACTGAAGCTTTCTTT.

The V and J genes are TRBV5-4 and TRBJ2-5; 10 bases agree with TRBD1. This CDR3 is built from 14 residues. The ends lost 4 bases at V and 2 bases at J; junction bases unmatched: 2. Germline CDR1 reads SGHNT; CDR2 reads YYREEE (reference sequence). The CDR3 loop reads CASSRTGGQETQYF. The CDR3 nucleotides are TGTGCCAGCAGCCGGACAGGGGGACAAGAGACCCAGTACTTC.